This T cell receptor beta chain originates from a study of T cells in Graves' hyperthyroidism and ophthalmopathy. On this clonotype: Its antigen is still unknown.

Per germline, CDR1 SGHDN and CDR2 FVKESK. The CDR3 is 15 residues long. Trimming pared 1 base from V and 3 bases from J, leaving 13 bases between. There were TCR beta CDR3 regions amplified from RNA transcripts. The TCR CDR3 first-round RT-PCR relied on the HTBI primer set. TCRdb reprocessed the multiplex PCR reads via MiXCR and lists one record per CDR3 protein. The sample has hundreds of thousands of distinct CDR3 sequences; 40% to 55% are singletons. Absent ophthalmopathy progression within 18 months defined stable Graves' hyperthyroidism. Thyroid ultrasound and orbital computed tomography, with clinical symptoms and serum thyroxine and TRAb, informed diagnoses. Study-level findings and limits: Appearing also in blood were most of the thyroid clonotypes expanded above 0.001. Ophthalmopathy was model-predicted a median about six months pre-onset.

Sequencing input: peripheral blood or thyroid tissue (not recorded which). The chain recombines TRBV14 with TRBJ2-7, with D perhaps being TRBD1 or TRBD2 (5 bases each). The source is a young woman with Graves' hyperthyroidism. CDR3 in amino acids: CASSQVFGTDYEQYF. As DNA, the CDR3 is TGTGCCAGCAGCCAAGTTTTTGGGACGGACTACGAGCAGTACTTC.